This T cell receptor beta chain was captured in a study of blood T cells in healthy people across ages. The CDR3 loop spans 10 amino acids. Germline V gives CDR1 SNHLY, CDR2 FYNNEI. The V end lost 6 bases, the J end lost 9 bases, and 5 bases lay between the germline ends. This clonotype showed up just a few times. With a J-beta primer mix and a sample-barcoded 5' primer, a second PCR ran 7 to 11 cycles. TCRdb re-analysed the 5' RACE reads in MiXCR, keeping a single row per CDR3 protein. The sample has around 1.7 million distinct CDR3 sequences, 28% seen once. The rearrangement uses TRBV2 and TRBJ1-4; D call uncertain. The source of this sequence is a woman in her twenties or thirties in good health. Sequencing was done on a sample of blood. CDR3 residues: CASRDQKLFF. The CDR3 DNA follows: TGTGCCAGCAGGGATCAAAAACTGTTTTTT. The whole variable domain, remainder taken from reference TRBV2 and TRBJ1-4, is EPEVTQTPSHQVTQMGQEVILRCVPISNHLYFYWYRQILGQKVEFLVSFYNNEISEKSEIFDDQFSVERPDGSNFTLKIRSTKLEDSAMYFCASRDQKLFFGSGTQLSVL.